This TCR beta chain was sequenced for a study of cytomegalovirus exposure and HLA in healthy donors. Use of 60 Vbeta and 13 Jbeta primers characterized the PCR. TCRdb's copy holds only in-frame clones and misses some; the assay was immunoSEQ multiplex PCR. Altogether 150,000 to 180,000 clones are present, over 70% being singletons, with the ten largest covering around 13%. The CDR3 totals 14 residues. Germline V gives CDR1 SEHNR, CDR2 FQNEAQ (reference sequence). Trimming took 4 bases from V and 4 from J; bases not matched to a gene: 3. As regards this clone: Its specificity is not known.

Points from the study as a whole: There were several of the most significant clusters that appeared linked to common viral pathogens in a later analysis. Cytomegalovirus association was listed for around 180 TCR beta chains.

Sequenced input: PBMCs. The V call is TRBV7-9, the J call TRBJ1-5, with 8 bases fitting TRBD1. This receptor was identified in a man younger than 40 in good health and CMV-seropositive. The CDR3 here is CASSSDRGNQPQHF. As DNA, the CDR3 is TGTGCCAGCAGCTCCGACAGGGGAAATCAGCCCCAGCATTTT. Together with reference TRBV7-9 and TRBJ1-5, the CDR3 gives the full variable domain: DTGVSQNPRHKITKRGQNVTFRCDPISEHNRLYWYRQTLGQGPEFLTYFQNEAQLEKSRLLSDRFSAERPKGSFSTLEIQRTEQGDSAMYLCASSSDRGNQPQHFGDGTRLSIL.